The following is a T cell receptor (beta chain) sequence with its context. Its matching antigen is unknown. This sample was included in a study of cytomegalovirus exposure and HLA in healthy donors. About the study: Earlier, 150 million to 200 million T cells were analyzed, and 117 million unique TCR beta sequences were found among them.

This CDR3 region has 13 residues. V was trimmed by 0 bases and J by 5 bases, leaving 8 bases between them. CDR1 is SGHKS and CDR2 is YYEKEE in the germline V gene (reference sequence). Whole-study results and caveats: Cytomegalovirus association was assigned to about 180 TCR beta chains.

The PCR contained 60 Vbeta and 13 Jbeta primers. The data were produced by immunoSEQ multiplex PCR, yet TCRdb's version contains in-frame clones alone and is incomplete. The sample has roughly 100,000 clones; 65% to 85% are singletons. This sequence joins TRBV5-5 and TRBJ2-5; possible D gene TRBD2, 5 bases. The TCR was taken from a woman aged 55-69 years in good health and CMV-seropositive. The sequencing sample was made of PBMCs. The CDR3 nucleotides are TGTGCCAGCAGCTTGGTCCGCGGGGAGACCCAGTACTTC. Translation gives CASSLVRGETQYF.